Listed here are 14 T cell receptor beta chains from one sample, sequenced in a study of blood T cell repertoires in COVID-19. Profiling relied on immunoSEQ multiplex PCR, and the TCRdb table lists in-frame clones only, not all of them. This table has approximately 97,000 clones, around 87% appearing once. What was sequenced was peripheral blood. The origin of the receptors is a human donor in a cohort sampled during active COVID-19.

This chain joins TRBV27 and TRBJ1-2; TRBD1 is a possible D gene (6 bases). Germline assignment: CDR1 MNHEY and CDR2 SMNVEV (reference sequence). This CDR3 spans 15 amino acids. V lost 5 bases, J lost 5 bases, and 18 bases lay in between. CDR3 nucleotides: TGTGCCAGCAGTACCGACAGGTCCCTATGGTATGGCTACACCTTC. Residues: CASSTDRSLWYGYTF.

This chain uses TRBV5-8 with TRBJ1-1, with D perhaps matching TRBD1 (5 bases). The CDR3 consists of 14 residues. Germline V gives CDR1 SGHTS, CDR2 YDEGEE. The V and J ends lost 4 bases and 2 bases respectively, with 12 bases between them. The CDR3 DNA sequence: TGTGCCAGCAGCCAAACGACAGCTAACACTGAAGCTTTCTTT. It encodes CASSQTTANTEAFF.

This clone was picked up a small number of times. The chain links TRBV5-1 to TRBJ1-2, with D possibly matching TRBD1 (5 bases). Trimming pared 0 bases from V and 4 bases from J, leaving 13 bases between. The CDR3 runs 15 residues. Germline values: CDR1 SGHRS, CDR2 YFSETQ. Here the CDR3 DNA reads TGCGCCAGCAGCTTGGAGGCAGAAAGGGGCTATGGCTACACCTTC. The encoded protein is CASSLEAERGYGYTF. The full variable domain, in which reference TRBV5-1 and TRBJ1-2 provide the parts outside the CDR3, is KAGVTQTPRYLIKTRGQQVTLSCSPISGHRSVSWYQQTPGQGLQFLFEYFSETQRNKGNFPGRFSGRQFSNSRSEMNVSTLELGDSALYLCASSLEAERGYGYTFGSGTRLTVV.

The chain links TRBV2 to TRBJ2-7; 7 nucleotides line up with TRBD1. The CDR3 runs 17 residues. The V segment lost 6 bases and the J segment 3 bases; nucleotides outside the gene matches: 17. CDR1 is SNHLY, CDR2 FYNNEI, per germline. CDR3 DNA sequence: TGTGCCAGCAGGCGTAGACAGGGTCTTAATTCCCTCTACGAGCAGTACTTC. Translation: CASRRRQGLNSLYEQYF.

As DNA, the CDR3 is TGTGCCAGTAGTGCACAACTCGGGGGAAACACTGAAGCTTTCTTT. Its protein is CASSAQLGGNTEAFF. This rearrangement joins TRBV19 to TRBJ1-1, with D possibly TRBD1 on 5 matching bases. Germline values: CDR1 LNHDA, CDR2 SQIVND (reference sequence). Trimming cost V 5 bases and J 2 bases, with 15 bases left between them. This CDR3 comprises 15 residues.

This clone was detected only once. The V call is TRBV7-7, the J call TRBJ2-2; D ambiguous. Trimming removed 0 bases from V and 5 bases from J, with 7 bases in between. This CDR3 contains 14 residues. Looked up from germline, CDR1 is SSHAT and CDR2 is FNYEAQ (reference sequence). CDR3 sequence reads: CASSLAAGTGELFF. In nucleotides, the CDR3 is TGTGCCAGCAGCTTAGCGGCTGGTACCGGGGAGCTGTTTTTT.

The chain employs TRBV28 and TRBJ2-3; a possible D gene is TRBD2 (5 bases). The germline V and J ends were trimmed by 6 bases and 1 base, with 8 bases remaining between them. CDR1 is MDHEN and CDR2 is SYDVKM in the germline V gene. The CDR3 consists of 13 residues. The CDR3 region has the DNA TGTGCCAGCAGCCCCGGGGGCACAGATACGCAGTATTTT. Translated, it gives CASSPGGTDTQYF.

The chain combines TRBV28 with TRBJ1-1; maybe TRBD1 (5 bases). The CDR3 totals 12 residues. Germline assignment: CDR1 MDHEN and CDR2 SYDVKM. The V and J ends lost 5 bases and 5 bases respectively, with 9 bases between them. The CDR3 spells CASSQGTTEAFF. The CDR3 DNA follows: TGTGCCAGCAGTCAGGGTACGACTGAAGCTTTCTTT.

CDR3 loop: CASSTYGSRETQYF. The CDR3, as DNA: TGTGCCAGCTCAACCTATGGGAGCAGAGAGACCCAGTACTTC. The rearrangement links TRBV18 to TRBJ2-5; perhaps TRBD2 as D (5 bases). Trimming removed 5 bases from V and 4 bases from J, with 14 bases in between. This CDR3 has 14 residues. CDR1 and CDR2 from the germline V gene are KGHSH and LQKENI.

The sample holds a few counts of this clone. CDR3 bases: TGTGCCAGCAGTGACAGCTCCTATAATTCACCCCTCCACTTT. It is translated as CASSDSSYNSPLHF. V gene TRBV6-1 combines with J gene TRBJ1-6; D ambiguous. CDR3 length: 14 residues. The V gene's germline CDR1 is MNHNS and CDR2 SASEGT. Trimming cost V 3 bases and J 0 bases, with 3 bases left between them.

The chain couples TRBV5-1 to TRBJ2-2; maybe TRBD2 (6 bases). Germline CDR1 is SGHRS and CDR2 is YFSETQ. This CDR3 comprises 15 residues. Trimming took 7 bases from V and 3 from J, leaving 16 bases between them. The CDR3 loop reads CASVGGDPYTGELFF. The CDR3 DNA follows: TGCGCCAGCGTGGGGGGAGATCCTTACACCGGGGAGCTGTTTTTT.

The genes are TRBV29-1 and TRBJ2-1; D might be TRBD1 (5 bases). CDR1 SQVTM and CDR2 ANQGSEA come from the germline V gene. This CDR3 has 11 amino acids. The germline V and J ends were trimmed by 5 bases and 5 bases, with 7 bases remaining between them. The CDR3 reads CSVLTDNEQFF. The CDR3 DNA sequence: TGCAGCGTTCTGACAGACAATGAGCAGTTCTTC.

The sample holds one count of this clone. The J gene is TRBJ2-1, the V gene TRBV3-1 (or the pseudogene TRBV3-2); 10 bases agree with TRBD2. V was pared by 6 bases and J by 2 bases, with 7 bases of the junction left unmatched. The CDR3 has 16 residues. From germline, CDR1 is LGHDT and CDR2 YNNKEL (reference sequence). In DNA form, the CDR3 reads TGTGCCAGCAGTCCGGGGACTAGCGAGACCTACAATGAGCAGTTCTTC. Its protein product is CASSPGTSETYNEQFF.

The chain recombines TRBV6-5 with TRBJ1-2; weak D call: TRBD1 (5 bases). There are 15 residues in the CDR3. Deletions cut 7 bases from V and 2 bases from J, with 17 bases between. Germline CDR1 and CDR2: MNHEY and SVGAGI. Written as DNA, the CDR3 is TGTGCCAGCACCCCCCGGGCAGGGCGGAACTATGGCTACACCTTC. This gives the protein CASTPRAGRNYGYTF.